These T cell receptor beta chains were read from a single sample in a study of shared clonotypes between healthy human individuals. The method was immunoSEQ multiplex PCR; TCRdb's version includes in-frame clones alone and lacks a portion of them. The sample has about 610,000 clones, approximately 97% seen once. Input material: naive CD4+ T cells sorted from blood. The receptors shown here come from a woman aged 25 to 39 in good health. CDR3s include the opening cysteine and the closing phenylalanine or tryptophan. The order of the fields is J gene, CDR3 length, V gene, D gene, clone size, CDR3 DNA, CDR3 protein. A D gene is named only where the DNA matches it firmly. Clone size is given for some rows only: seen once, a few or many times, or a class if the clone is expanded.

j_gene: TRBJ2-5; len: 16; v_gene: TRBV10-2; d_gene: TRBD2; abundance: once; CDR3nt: TGCGCCACCGGGGGGGTAGCGAGCCTGGACCAAGAGACCCAGTACTTC; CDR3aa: CATGGVASLDQETQYF
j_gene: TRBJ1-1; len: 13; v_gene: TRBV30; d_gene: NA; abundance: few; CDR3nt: TGTGCCTGGAGTGTGACGGTGAACACTGAAGCTTTCTTT; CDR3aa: CAWSVTVNTEAFF
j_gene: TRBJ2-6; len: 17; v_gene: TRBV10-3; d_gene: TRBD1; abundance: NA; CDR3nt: TGTGCCATCAGGAGGACAGGGGGCGCGGTTGGGGCCAACGTCCTGACTTTC; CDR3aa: CAIRRTGGAVGANVLTF
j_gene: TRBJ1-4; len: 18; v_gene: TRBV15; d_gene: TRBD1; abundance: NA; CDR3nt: TGTGCCACCAGCGCCAGAGGGGGACAGCCACGCTCTGGTGAAAAACTGTTTTTT; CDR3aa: CATSARGGQPRSGEKLFF
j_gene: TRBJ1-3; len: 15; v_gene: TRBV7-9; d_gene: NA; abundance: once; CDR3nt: TGTGCCAGCAGCTTACAGAGGGGGTCTGGAAACACCATATATTTT; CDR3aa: CASSLQRGSGNTIYF
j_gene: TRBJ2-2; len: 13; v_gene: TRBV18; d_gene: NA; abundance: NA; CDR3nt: TGTGCCAGCTCACCCCAGAACACCGGGGAGCTGTTTTTT; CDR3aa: CASSPQNTGELFF
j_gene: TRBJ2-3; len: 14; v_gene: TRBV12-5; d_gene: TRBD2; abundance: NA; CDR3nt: TGTGCTAGTGGTAGCGGGATAAGCACAGATACGCAGTATTTT; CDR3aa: CASGSGISTDTQYF
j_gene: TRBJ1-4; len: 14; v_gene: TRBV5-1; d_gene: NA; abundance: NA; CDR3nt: TGCGCCAGCAGCTTGGGCAGAGCTAATGAAAAACTGTTTTTT; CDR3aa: CASSLGRANEKLFF
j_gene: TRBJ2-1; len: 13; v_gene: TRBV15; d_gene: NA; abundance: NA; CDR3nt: TGTGCCACTAGAGACGAGGGGAGCCATGAGCAGTTCTTC; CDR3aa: CATRDEGSHEQFF
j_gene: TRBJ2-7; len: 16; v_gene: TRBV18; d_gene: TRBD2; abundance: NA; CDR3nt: TGTGCCAGCTCACCAGTAGTCGGGAGGCCTTCCTACGAGCAGTACTTC; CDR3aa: CASSPVVGRPSYEQYF
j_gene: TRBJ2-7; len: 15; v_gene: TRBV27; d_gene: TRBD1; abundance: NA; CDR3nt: TGTGCCAGCAGAGAAACCGGGACAGGGGGCTACGAGCAGTACTTC; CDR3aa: CASRETGTGGYEQYF
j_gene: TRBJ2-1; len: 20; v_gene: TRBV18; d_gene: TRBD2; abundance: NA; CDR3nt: TGTGCCAGCTCACCACCGGCAGGGACTAGCGGGAGGATCGGGTACAATGAGCAGTTCTTC; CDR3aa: CASSPPAGTSGRIGYNEQFF
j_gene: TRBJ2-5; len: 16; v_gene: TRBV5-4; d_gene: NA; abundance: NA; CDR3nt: TGTGCCAGCAGCTTGGGGGGGCTAGCGAATCAAGAGACCCAGTACTTC; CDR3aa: CASSLGGLANQETQYF
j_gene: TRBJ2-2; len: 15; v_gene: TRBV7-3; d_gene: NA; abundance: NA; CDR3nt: TGTGCCAGCAGTCCCCGACAGGGAGGCACCGGGGAGCTGTTTTTT; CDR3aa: CASSPRQGGTGELFF
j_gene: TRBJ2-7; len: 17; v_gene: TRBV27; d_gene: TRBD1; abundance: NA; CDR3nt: TGTGCCAGCAGTTTATCTGACGGGACAGGGGCTGGATACGAGCAGTACTTC; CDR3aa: CASSLSDGTGAGYEQYF
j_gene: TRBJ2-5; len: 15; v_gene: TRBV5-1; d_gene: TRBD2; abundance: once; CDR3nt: TGCGCCAGCAGCTTGGGGCAGGGCGGGGGAGAGACCCAGTACTTC; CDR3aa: CASSLGQGGGETQYF